This T cell receptor beta chain was found in a study of CD8+ T cells in alopecia areata. Study summary: Among treated patients, oral tofacitinib was administered at 5 to 10 mg twice daily. Findings and limits, study-wide: In scalp samples, resident alphabeta T cells of normal skin are also sequenced.

In each case, RNA was isolated and then reverse transcribed into cDNA as the sequencing template. Repertoires were generated with immunoSEQ multiplex PCR, while TCRdb's copy carries only in-frame clones and drops some. The table includes 100,000 to 150,000 clones, approximately 48% detected once. Comments on this clone: What it binds is not known.

The CDR3 is 14 amino acids. V trimming: 6 bases; J trimming: 2 bases; junction bases outside the gene matches: 6. CDR1 and CDR2 (germline): LGHNT, FRNRAP. Punch biopsies of lesional scalp, plus peripheral blood, were taken from alopecia areata patients. A FACSAria was used to sort CD4+ and CD8+ T cells. These cells came from PBMCs. This TCR was sampled from a human donor with alopecia areata. Sample: CD8+ T cells sorted from blood, taken at week 0. The chain employs TRBV12-5 and TRBJ1-2; 7 positions match TRBD1. CDR3 DNA sequence: TGTGCTAGTGGCCAGGGGGGCCGCAACTATGGCTACACCTTC. This encodes CASGQGGRNYGYTF.